The 2 T cell receptor beta chains in this list originate from one sample, sequenced in a study of blood T cells in healthy people across ages. Primed by a sample-barcoded 5' primer and a J-beta primer mix, a second PCR proceeded for about 7 to 12 cycles. TCRdb analysed the 5' RACE reads with MiXCR anew, one entry per CDR3 protein. The sample holds 850,000 to 950,000 distinct CDR3 sequences, 29% seen once. What was sequenced was blood. These TCRs come from a woman older than 75 in good health.

The sample holds many counts of this clonotype. The chain links TRBV6-6 to TRBJ2-2, with no clear D. Germline V lookup: CDR1 MNHNY, CDR2 SVGAGI (reference sequence). V was trimmed by 6 bases and J by 2 bases, leaving 4 bases between them. The CDR3 contains 12 residues. In DNA, the CDR3 is TGTGCCAGCAGGGTAAACACCGGGGAGCTGTTTTTT. This codes for CASRVNTGELFF.

This clonotype was recorded at least ten times. V is TRBV6-2 or TRBV6-3 and J is TRBJ2-5; D unresolved. Between the trimmed V and J ends, which lost 4 bases and 5 bases, there was a span of 5 bases. This CDR3 is 11 amino acids long. Looked up from germline, CDR1 is MNHEY and CDR2 is SVGEGT. The chain's CDR3 is CASSFYETQYF. The CDR3 nucleotides are TGTGCCAGCAGTTTTTATGAGACCCAGTACTTC.